A single TCR beta chain is shown here with its context. Its specificity is not known. V dropped 5 bases and J dropped 7 bases, with 20 bases sitting between them. The germline CDR1 and CDR2 sequences are SGHTA and FQGNSA. The CDR3 sequence is 15 residues long. The repertoire was sequenced with immunoSEQ multiplex PCR; TCRdb's copy has only in-frame clones and lacks some. This table has tens of thousands of clones, about 93% appearing once. This record belongs to a study of OX40 agonist ivuxolimab in advanced cancers. For the study at large: Partial responses were achieved by three patients, of whom one had hepatocellular carcinoma and two had cutaneous melanoma. Notes on the study in general: By week 6 at 0.1 to 3.0 mg/kg, blood CD4+ and CD8+ T cells had expanded clonally.

V gene TRBV7-2 combines with J gene TRBJ2-5, with D possibly matching TRBD1 (6 bases). The clonotype originates from an adult with an advanced solid tumor such as melanoma, head and neck, liver or kidney cancer. The sample in question was CD4+ or CD8+ T cells sorted from blood, obtained in a trial of the OX40 agonist ivuxolimab. Here the CDR3 reads CASSPGQRTSRTQYF. In nucleotides, the CDR3 is TGTGCCAGCAGCCCGGGACAAAGAACGTCCCGGACCCAGTACTTC. Combining the CDR3 with reference TRBV7-2 and TRBJ2-5 gives the whole variable domain GAGVSQSPSNKVTEKGKDVELRCDPISGHTALYWYRQSLGQGLEFLIYFQGNSAPDKSGLPSDRFSAERTGGSVSTLTIQRTQQEDSAVYLCASSPGQRTSRTQYFGPGTRLLVL.